One and the same sample provided the 21 T cell receptor beta chains below, sequenced in a study of identical twins. Via MiXCR, TCRdb re-called the 5' RACE reads, giving one row per CDR3 protein. The sample includes about 340,000 distinct CDR3 sequences, 8.5% to 10% seen only once; the top ten take roughly 8.9%. Material: naive T cells sorted from blood. These receptors originate from a woman between 50 and 59 years old in good health.

This clonotype was detected many times. The chain uses TRBV11-2 and TRBJ2-1; maybe TRBD2 (6 bases). V dropped 5 bases and J dropped 4 bases, with 12 bases sitting between them. This CDR3 comprises 14 residues. Germline assignment: CDR1 SGHAT and CDR2 FQNNGV. The CDR3 loop reads CASSLGGTYNEQFF. The CDR3 DNA sequence: TGTGCCAGCAGCCTCGGTGGGACTTACAATGAGCAGTTCTTC.

The chain has TRBV12-3 or TRBV12-4 and TRBJ1-2, with 7 positions matching TRBD1. Losses at the gene ends were 5 bases for V and 2 bases for J; bases not matched to a gene: 8. CDR3 length: 15 residues. CDR3 loop: CASSKLDRPNYGYTF. CDR3 nucleotide sequence: TGTGCCAGCAGTAAACTGGACAGGCCGAACTATGGCTACACCTTC.

DNA for the CDR3: TGTGCCACCAGTGACCGACTAGCGGGAGAGGCGGGTGAGCAGTTCTTC. This sequence encodes CATSDRLAGEAGEQFF. The V and J genes are TRBV24-1 and TRBJ2-1; 12 bases are shared with TRBD2. The germline CDR1 and CDR2 sequences are KGHDR and SFDVKD. J gave up 9 bases and V 4 bases, and 9 bases lay outside the gene matches. The CDR3 contains 16 residues.

This clonotype was detected a few times. This chain links TRBV4-2 with TRBJ1-1; the D gene is possibly TRBD1 (5 bases). Trimming pared 0 bases from V and 5 bases from J, leaving 16 bases between. The germline gives CDR1 LGHNA, CDR2 YNFKEQ. The CDR3 extends over 16 amino acids. CDR3 residues: CASSQETRGGNTEAFF. The CDR3 DNA follows: TGTGCCAGCAGCCAAGAGACCCGGGGGGGAAATACTGAAGCTTTCTTT.

This rearrangement joins TRBV5-1 to TRBJ2-2; no definite D call. V shed 0 bases and J shed 0 bases, with 12 bases lying between them. The CDR3 has 17 residues. The germline CDR1 and CDR2 sequences are SGHRS and YFSETQ. The CDR3 DNA is TGCGCCAGCAGCTTGGCCACCGGACGGCCGAACACCGGGGAGCTGTTTTTT. Residues: CASSLATGRPNTGELFF.

This clonotype was seen just once. V usage is TRBV7-9 and J usage is TRBJ2-5; 13 bases fit TRBD2. Germline V CDR1 and CDR2: SEHNR, FQNEAQ (reference sequence). V shed 4 bases and J 5 bases; nucleotides not matched to a gene: 10. The CDR3 consists of 17 residues. As DNA, the CDR3 is TGTGCCAGCAGCTCCCCAGGACTAGCGGGAGTGTCGGAGACCCAGTACTTC. Its translation is CASSSPGLAGVSETQYF. Full variable domain (remainder filled in from reference TRBV7-9 and TRBJ2-5): DTGVSQNPRHKITKRGQNVTFRCDPISEHNRLYWYRQTLGQGPEFLTYFQNEAQLEKSRLLSDRFSAERPKGSFSTLEIQRTEQGDSAMYLCASSSPGLAGVSETQYFGPGTRLLVL.

The chain employs TRBV7-9 and TRBJ1-4, with 10 bases aligning to TRBD1. V was pared by 8 bases and J by 3 bases, with 15 bases of the junction left unmatched. Germline loops: CDR1 SEHNR, CDR2 FQNEAQ (reference sequence). The CDR3 length is 18 residues. Here the CDR3 reads CASEARDRGRRANEKLFF. The CDR3 DNA sequence: TGTGCCAGCGAAGCCCGGGACAGGGGAAGGAGGGCTAATGAAAAACTGTTTTTT. Complete variable domain (other parts from reference TRBV7-9 and TRBJ1-4): DTGVSQNPRHKITKRGQNVTFRCDPISEHNRLYWYRQTLGQGPEFLTYFQNEAQLEKSRLLSDRFSAERPKGSFSTLEIQRTEQGDSAMYLCASEARDRGRRANEKLFFGSGTQLSVL.

The rearrangement uses TRBV29-1 and TRBJ2-2; possibly TRBD2 for D (5 bases). With 5 bases removed from V and 5 bases from J, the gap between germline ends came to 12 bases. The CDR3 runs 13 residues. Germline CDR1 reads SQVTM; CDR2 reads ANQGSEA. CDR3 sequence reads: CSVRGLGTGELFF. Here the CDR3 DNA reads TGCAGCGTTCGGGGTTTGGGTACCGGGGAGCTGTTTTTT.

The chain links TRBV10-2 to TRBJ2-1; the D is unclear. Trimming took off 4 bases at V and 6 bases at J, with 7 bases between the two ends. The CDR3 has 12 residues. Germline CDR1 WSHSY, CDR2 SAAADI. The CDR3 DNA reads as TGCGCCAGCAGTGTGGTTCCCAATGAGCAGTTCTTC. It codes for CASSVVPNEQFF.

J is TRBJ2-7 and V is TRBV11-2; 10 bases map to TRBD2. The CDR3 length is 15 residues. From germline, CDR1 is SGHAT and CDR2 FQNNGV. Here the CDR3 reads CASSLGLARTYDQYV. The CDR3 DNA is TGTGCCAGCAGCCTGGGACTAGCGCGGACCTACGACCAGTACGTC.

This clonotype has only a few counts. The genes are TRBV27 and TRBJ2-1; D perhaps matches TRBD1 (5 bases). Per the germline V gene, CDR1 is MNHEY and CDR2 is SMNVEV (reference sequence). V shed 5 bases and J shed 2 bases, with 7 bases lying between them. The length of the CDR3 is 13 residues. CDR3 sequence reads: CASSTGAYNEQFF. The CDR3 DNA reads as TGTGCCAGCAGTACAGGAGCCTACAATGAGCAGTTCTTC.

This clonotype was seen only a few times. The chain combines TRBV7-9 with TRBJ2-1, with D possibly matching TRBD2 (5 bases). Germline CDR1 SEHNR, CDR2 FQNEAQ (reference sequence). The CDR3 has 15 residues. Trimming took 0 bases from V and 7 from J, leaving 13 bases between them. As DNA, the CDR3 is TGTGCCAGCAGCTTAGCTCGGGGTAGTATTAATGAGCAGTTCTTC. Protein sequence: CASSLARGSINEQFF.

This clonotype came up many times. The genes are TRBV25-1 and TRBJ2-1; 7 positions agree with TRBD2. Losses at the gene ends were 2 bases for V and 7 bases for J; bases not matched to a gene: 8. Looked up from germline, CDR1 is MGHDK and CDR2 is SYGVNS. CDR3 size: 15 residues. CDR3 sequence: CASSERGGSGNEQFF. Here the CDR3 DNA reads TGTGCCAGCAGTGAAAGGGGCGGGAGCGGGAATGAGCAGTTCTTC. The whole variable domain, filled in from reference TRBV25-1 and TRBJ2-1, reads EADIYQTPRYLVIGTGKKITLECSQTMGHDKMYWYQQDPGMELHLIHYSYGVNSTEKGDLSSESTVSRIRTEHFPLTLESARPSHTSQYLCASSERGGSGNEQFFGPGTRLTVL.

The sample holds many counts of this clonotype. The V and J genes are TRBV25-1 and TRBJ1-1; no definite D call. The CDR3 runs to 14 residues. Per the germline V gene, CDR1 is MGHDK and CDR2 is SYGVNS. Trimming removed 7 bases from V and 2 bases from J, with 14 bases in between. The CDR3 reads CASTPLGINTEAFF. The DNA for the CDR3 is TGTGCCAGCACCCCCCTGGGCATAAACACTGAAGCTTTCTTT. Drawing the rest from reference TRBV25-1 and TRBJ1-1, the complete variable domain is EADIYQTPRYLVIGTGKKITLECSQTMGHDKMYWYQQDPGMELHLIHYSYGVNSTEKGDLSSESTVSRIRTEHFPLTLESARPSHTSQYLCASTPLGINTEAFFGQGTRLTVV.

This chain uses TRBV5-1 with TRBJ2-5, with D possibly matching TRBD2 (6 bases). Trimming took off 4 bases at V and 4 bases at J, with 26 bases between the two ends. CDR3 length: 18 residues. Germline values: CDR1 SGHRS, CDR2 YFSETQ. CDR3 loop: CASSLSGRQTLGGETQYF. CDR3 sequence (DNA): TGCGCCAGCAGCCTATCTGGCAGGCAAACGTTGGGGGGAGAGACCCAGTACTTC.

This clonotype was counted between two and nine times. This chain uses TRBV7-8 with TRBJ2-2, with 15 bases matching TRBD2. J was trimmed by 2 bases and V by 4 bases; bases with no gene match: 2. Germline V gene data show CDR1 as SGHVS and CDR2 as FQNEAQ. The CDR3 sequence is 17 residues long. Written as DNA, the CDR3 is TGTGCCAGCAGCTCGGGACTAGCGGGAGGCAACACCGGGGAGCTGTTTTTT. It codes for CASSSGLAGGNTGELFF.

This clonotype was found a few times. The chain uses TRBV30 and TRBJ1-2; 10 bases are shared with TRBD1. Germline V gives CDR1 GTSNPN, CDR2 SVGIG (reference sequence). The V and J ends lost 3 bases and 5 bases, in that order; junction bases with no gene match: 3. The CDR3 spans 13 residues. The CDR3 region has the DNA TGTGCCTGGAGGAGGGACAGGGGATATGGCTACACCTTC. Translated: CAWRRDRGYGYTF.

On this clonotype itself: At one end the junction does not follow the germline gene, possibly because of a read error. This chain links TRBV27 with TRBJ2-1; D perhaps matches TRBD2 (6 bases). In germline, CDR1 is MNHEY, CDR2 SMNVEV (reference sequence). The CDR3 consists of 12 residues. The CDR3 DNA reads TGTGCCAGCAGTCCTACGTTCAGGGAGGAGATCTTC. Amino acids: CASSPTFREEIF.

Ten or more counts support this clonotype. The chain recombines TRBV20-1 with TRBJ2-3; 14 bases agree with TRBD2. Trimming removed 3 bases from V and 3 bases from J; junction bases left unmatched: 5. Germline assignment: CDR1 DFQATT and CDR2 SNEGSKA (reference sequence). The CDR3 extends over 16 amino acids. CDR3 nucleotide sequence: TGCAGTGCTAGTCTCGGGACTAGCGGGAGTACAGATACGCAGTATTTT. Translated: CSASLGTSGSTDTQYF.

This clonotype was found a few times. The chain joins TRBV20-1 to TRBJ2-1; 11 bases are shared with TRBD2. Trimming cost V 2 bases and J 7 bases; bases outside gene matches: 4. Germline assignment: CDR1 DFQATT and CDR2 SNEGSKA (reference sequence). This CDR3 has 14 residues. In nucleotides, the CDR3 is TGCAGTGCTAGACGACTAGCGGGACGGAATGAGCAGTTCTTC. It translates to CSARRLAGRNEQFF.

The V gene is TRBV5-6, the J gene TRBJ2-1; 9 nucleotides align to TRBD2. Germline lookup yields CDR1 SGHDT and CDR2 YYEEEE. V was clipped by 0 bases and J by 7 bases; unmatched bases: 5. This CDR3 has 15 amino acids. The CDR3 DNA follows: TGTGCCAGCAGCTTGGTAGCGGGAGTAGGAAATGAGCAGTTCTTC. It specifies CASSLVAGVGNEQFF.